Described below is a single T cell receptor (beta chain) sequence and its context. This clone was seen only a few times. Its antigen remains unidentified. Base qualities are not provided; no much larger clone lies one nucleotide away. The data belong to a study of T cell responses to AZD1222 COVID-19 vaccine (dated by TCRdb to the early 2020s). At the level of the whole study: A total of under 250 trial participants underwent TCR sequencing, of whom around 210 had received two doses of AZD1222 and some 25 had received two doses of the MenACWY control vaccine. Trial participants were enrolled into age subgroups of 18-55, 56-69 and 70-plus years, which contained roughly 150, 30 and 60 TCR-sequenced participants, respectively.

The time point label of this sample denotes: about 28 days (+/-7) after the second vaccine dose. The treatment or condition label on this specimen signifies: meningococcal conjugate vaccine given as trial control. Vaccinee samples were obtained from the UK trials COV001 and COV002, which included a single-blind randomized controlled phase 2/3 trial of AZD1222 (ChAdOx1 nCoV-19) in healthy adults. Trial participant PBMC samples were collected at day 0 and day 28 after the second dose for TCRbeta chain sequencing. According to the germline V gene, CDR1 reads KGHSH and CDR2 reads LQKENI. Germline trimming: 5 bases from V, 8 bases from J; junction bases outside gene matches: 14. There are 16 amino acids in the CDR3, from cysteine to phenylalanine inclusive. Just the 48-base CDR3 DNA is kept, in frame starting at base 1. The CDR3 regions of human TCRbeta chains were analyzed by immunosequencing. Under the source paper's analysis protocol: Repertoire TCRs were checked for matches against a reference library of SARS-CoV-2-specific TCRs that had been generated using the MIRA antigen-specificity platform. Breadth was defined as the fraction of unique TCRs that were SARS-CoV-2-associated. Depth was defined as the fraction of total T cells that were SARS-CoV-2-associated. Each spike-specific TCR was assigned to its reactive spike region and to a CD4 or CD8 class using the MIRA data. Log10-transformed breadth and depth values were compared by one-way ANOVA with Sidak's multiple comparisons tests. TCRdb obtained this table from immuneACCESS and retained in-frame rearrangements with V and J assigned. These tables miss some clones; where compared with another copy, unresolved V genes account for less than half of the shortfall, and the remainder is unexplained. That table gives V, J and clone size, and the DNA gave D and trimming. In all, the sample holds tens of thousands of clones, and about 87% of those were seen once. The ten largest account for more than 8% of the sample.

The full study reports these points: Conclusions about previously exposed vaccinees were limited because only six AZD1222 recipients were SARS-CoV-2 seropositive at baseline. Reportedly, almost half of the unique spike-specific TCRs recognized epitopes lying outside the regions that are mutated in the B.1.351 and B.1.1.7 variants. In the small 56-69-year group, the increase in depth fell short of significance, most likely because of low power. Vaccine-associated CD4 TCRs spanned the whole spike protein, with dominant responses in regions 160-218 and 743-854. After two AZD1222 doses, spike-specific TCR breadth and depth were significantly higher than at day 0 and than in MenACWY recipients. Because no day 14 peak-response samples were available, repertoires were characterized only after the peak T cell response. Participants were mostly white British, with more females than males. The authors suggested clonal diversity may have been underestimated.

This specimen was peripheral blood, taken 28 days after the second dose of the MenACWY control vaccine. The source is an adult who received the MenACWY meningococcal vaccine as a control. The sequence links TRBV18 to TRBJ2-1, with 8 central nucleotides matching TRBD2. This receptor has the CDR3 CASSAGGDLAPHEQFF. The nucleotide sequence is TGTGCCAGCTCAGCGGGAGGAGACTTGGCGCCCCATGAGCAGTTCTTC.